Presented here are 13 T cell receptor beta chains from one specimen sequenced in a study of T cells in Graves' hyperthyroidism and ophthalmopathy. Amplification of TCR beta CDR3 regions was performed using RNA transcripts as template. The HTBI set primed first-round TCR CDR3 RT-PCR. TCRdb ran MiXCR on the multiplex PCR reads and lists one entry per CDR3 protein. The table includes under 750,000 distinct CDR3 sequences, about 19% detected once. Specimen: blood. The receptors originated from a woman between 45 and 60 years old with Graves' hyperthyroidism that later progressed to Graves' ophthalmopathy.

This clonotype was observed many times. The chain has TRBV6-1 and TRBJ2-3, with unresolved D. CDR1 MNHNS and CDR2 SASEGT come from the germline V gene. The CDR3 spans 18 residues. V lost 7 bases and J 0 bases, leaving 23 bases between the germline ends. CDR3: CASKLYSYWAVSTDTQYF. The CDR3 DNA is TGTGCCAGCAAACTCTACTCATACTGGGCGGTGAGCACAGATACGCAGTATTTT.

At least ten counts were recorded for this clonotype. The chain couples TRBV20-1 to TRBJ1-1; 7 positions agree with TRBD1. This CDR3 contains 11 residues. V shed 4 bases and J 4 bases; nucleotides not matched to a gene: 0. The germline CDR1 and CDR2 sequences are DFQATT and SNEGSKA (reference sequence). In nucleotides, the CDR3 is TGCAGTGCTACAGGGGGCACTGAAGCTTTCTTT. Translating it yields CSATGGTEAFF.

With respect to this clonotype: A clone one base away is much larger, so this may be a read error. The chain couples TRBV28 to TRBJ2-7, with 12 bases matching TRBD2. The CDR3 contains 16 residues. The germline CDR1 and CDR2 sequences are MDHEN and SYDVKM. J gave up 5 bases and V 6 bases, and 11 bases lay outside the gene matches. The CDR3, as DNA: TGTGCCAGCAGCGATCCTAGCGGGGGGGGCCCCCACGAGCAGTACTTC. The encoded protein is CASSDPSGGGPHEQYF.

The CDR3 region is CASSQDWGGTKGTQYF. CDR3 DNA: TGTGCCAGCAGCCAAGATTGGGGCGGAACCAAAGGTACGCAGTATTTT. The rearrangement uses TRBV3-1 and TRBJ2-3; D perhaps matches TRBD1 (5 bases). The CDR3 runs to 16 residues. Germline-derived CDR1 and CDR2 are LGHDT and YNNKEL (reference sequence). V was shortened by 0 bases and J by 8 bases, with 18 bases between the two germline ends.

The chain recombines TRBV10-1 with TRBJ2-7, with TRBD1 matching over 7 bases. Trimming at V came to 2 bases and at J to 9 bases, leaving 7 bases not matched to a gene. The CDR3 loop spans 13 amino acids. The germline V gene encodes CDR1 WNHNN and CDR2 SYGVQD (reference sequence). The CDR3 coding sequence is TGCGCCAGCAGTGAGGTCGAGGGGGCGACGCAGTACTTC. This sequence encodes CASSEVEGATQYF.

This clonotype was seen ten or more times. The chain uses TRBV20-1 and TRBJ2-1, with 8 bases fitting TRBD2. V dropped 0 bases and J dropped 10; count of bases not matched to a gene: 11. The germline V gene has CDR1 DFQATT and CDR2 SNEGSKA (reference sequence). The CDR3 contains 15 residues. The CDR3 region is CSARDPGVAGYEQFF. The CDR3 nucleotides are TGCAGTGCTAGAGACCCTGGAGTAGCGGGATACGAGCAGTTCTTC.

There are many counts of this clonotype. The chain joins TRBV11-2 to TRBJ2-3; TRBD2 agrees at 7 bases. J gave up 2 bases and V 1 base, and 9 bases lay outside the gene matches. Germline V gene lookup returns CDR1 SGHAT and CDR2 FQNNGV. The CDR3 consists of 17 residues. The CDR3, as DNA: TGTGCCAGCAGCTTAGCGGGGGGAACCTTTTTCACAGATACGCAGTATTTT. Translated, it gives CASSLAGGTFFTDTQYF.

The DNA for the CDR3 is TGCGCCAGCAGCCATCCGGGGGGGCAGGGGAATGAGCAGTTCTTC. Translation: CASSHPGGQGNEQFF. This chain links TRBV4-1 with TRBJ2-1, with 8 bases aligning to TRBD2. The CDR3 extends over 15 amino acids. CDR1 MGHRA and CDR2 YSYEKL come from the germline V gene. The junction had 8 bases not matched to a gene; V was cut back by 3 bases and J by 7 bases.

The chain combines TRBV6-1 with TRBJ1-2; D is unresolved. CDR1 is MNHNS, CDR2 SASEGT, per germline. V dropped 1 base and J dropped 7 bases, with 7 bases sitting between them. The CDR3 covers 12 residues. The CDR3 coding sequence is TGTGCCAGCAGTGAAGGATGGGGTGGCTACACCTTC. It encodes CASSEGWGGYTF.

This clonotype was found many times. The rearrangement links TRBV7-2 to TRBJ2-4; D ambiguous. The V gene's germline CDR1 is SGHTA and CDR2 FQGNSA. The CDR3 runs 14 residues. V shed 5 bases and J shed 7 bases, with 15 bases lying between them. This CDR3 reads CASSPGELYNIQYF. The CDR3 DNA sequence: TGTGCCAGCAGCCCTGGCGAGCTGTATAACATTCAGTACTTC.

The chain has TRBV5-1 and TRBJ2-5; maybe TRBD2 (5 bases). Trimming took off 0 bases at V and 7 bases at J, with 13 bases between the two ends. CDR1 and CDR2 (germline): SGHRS, YFSETQ. The CDR3 has 14 residues. CDR3 nucleotides: TGCGCCAGCAGCTTGGTTATGTCACTAGGGACCCAGTACTTC. Translation gives CASSLVMSLGTQYF.

The table lists this clonotype with many counts. The genes are TRBV30 and TRBJ1-2; no firm D call. Per germline, CDR1 GTSNPN and CDR2 SVGIG (reference sequence). Trimming took 4 bases from V and 2 from J, leaving 11 bases between them. This CDR3 has 13 amino acids. CDR3 DNA: TGTGCCTGGACGCCGAGTCTGAACTATGGCTACACCTTC. Amino acid sequence: CAWTPSLNYGYTF.

This clonotype has ten or more counts. The V gene is TRBV7-8, the J gene TRBJ1-3, with a possible D match to TRBD1 (5 bases). Germline CDR1 reads SGHVS; CDR2 reads FQNEAQ. CDR3 length: 16 residues. V shed 1 base and J shed 0 bases, with 10 bases lying between them. The CDR3 here is CASSLGDGYSGNTIYF. The DNA of the CDR3 is TGTGCCAGCAGCTTAGGGGACGGCTACTCTGGAAACACCATATATTTT.